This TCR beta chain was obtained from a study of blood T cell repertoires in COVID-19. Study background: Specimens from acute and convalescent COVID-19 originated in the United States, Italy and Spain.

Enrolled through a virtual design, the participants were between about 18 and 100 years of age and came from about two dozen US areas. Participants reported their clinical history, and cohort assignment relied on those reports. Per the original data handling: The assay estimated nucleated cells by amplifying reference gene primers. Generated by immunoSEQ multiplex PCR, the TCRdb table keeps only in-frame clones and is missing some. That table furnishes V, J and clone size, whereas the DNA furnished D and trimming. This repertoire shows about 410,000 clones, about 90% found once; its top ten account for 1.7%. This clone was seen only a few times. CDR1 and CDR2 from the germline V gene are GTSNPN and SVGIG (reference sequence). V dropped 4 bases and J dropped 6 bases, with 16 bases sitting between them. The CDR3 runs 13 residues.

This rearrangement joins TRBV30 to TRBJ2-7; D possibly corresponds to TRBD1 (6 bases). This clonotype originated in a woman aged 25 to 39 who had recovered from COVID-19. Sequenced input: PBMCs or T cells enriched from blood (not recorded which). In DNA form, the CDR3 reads TGTGCCTGGACACAGGGCCTACCGGGCGAGCAGTACTTC. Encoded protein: CAWTQGLPGEQYF.